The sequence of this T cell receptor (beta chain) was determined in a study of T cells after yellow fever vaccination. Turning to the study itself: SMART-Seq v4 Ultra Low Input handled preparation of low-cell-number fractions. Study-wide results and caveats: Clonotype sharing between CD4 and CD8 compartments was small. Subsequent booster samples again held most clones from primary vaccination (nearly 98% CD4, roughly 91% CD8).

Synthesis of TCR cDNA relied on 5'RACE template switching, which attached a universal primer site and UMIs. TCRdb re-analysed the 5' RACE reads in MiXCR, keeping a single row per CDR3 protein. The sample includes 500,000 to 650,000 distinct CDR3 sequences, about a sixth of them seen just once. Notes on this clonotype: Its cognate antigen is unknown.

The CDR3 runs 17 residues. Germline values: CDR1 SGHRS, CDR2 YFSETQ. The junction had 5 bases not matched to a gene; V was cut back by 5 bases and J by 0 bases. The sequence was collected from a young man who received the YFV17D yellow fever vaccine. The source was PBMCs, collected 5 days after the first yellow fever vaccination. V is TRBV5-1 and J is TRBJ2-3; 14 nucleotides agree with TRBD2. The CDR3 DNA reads TGCGCCAGCAGAGGACTAGCGGGGGGTACTAGCACAGATACGCAGTATTTT. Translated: CASRGLAGGTSTDTQYF.